This T cell receptor (beta chain) was obtained from a study of blood T cell repertoires in COVID-19. Study-level information: The origin of the acute and convalescent COVID-19 samples was the United States, Italy and Spain.

Original processing methods: Amplified reference gene primers provided the basis for estimating nucleated cell counts. Clones were read by immunoSEQ multiplex PCR, and TCRdb kept only the in-frame ones, dropping some. The V and J calls and clone size come from that table; D and trimming were worked out from the DNA. In the table there are 90,000 to 150,000 clones, about two thirds of which are singletons. Sequencing used peripheral blood. This TCR derives from a human donor with acute or convalescent COVID-19. The donor label of this sample is uncertain.

Here the CDR3 DNA reads TGTGCCAGCAGTTTGGTCGCCAGGGGCACAGATACGCAGTATTTT. Amino acids: CASSLVARGTDTQYF. The gene calls are TRBV28 and TRBJ2-3, with a tentative D call TRBD1 (5 bases). In germline, CDR1 is MDHEN, CDR2 SYDVKM. The CDR3 is made up of 15 amino acids. Deletions cut 3 bases from V and 1 base from J, with 11 bases between.